This TCR beta chain was captured by sequencing in a study of CD8 T cells in ankylosing spondylitis. The ends lost 6 bases at V and 2 bases at J; junction bases unmatched: 5. The CDR3 runs 14 residues. TCRdb ran MiXCR on the 5' RACE reads and lists one entry per CDR3 protein. The sample has about 240,000 distinct CDR3 sequences, roughly 10% seen once. The study's findings and limits: A TCR beta motif of roughly eight highly homologous variants appeared characteristic of ankylosing spondylitis blood. As for the disease-linked clones, they showed a CD8+ phenotype and occurred at relatively low frequencies in peripheral blood. Several of the motif variants were reported before in synovial fluid and blood from reactive arthritis.

This clonotype was counted at least ten times. Its cognate antigen is unknown. This TCR was sampled from a male donor with ankylosing spondylitis or in good health (not recorded which). The V gene is TRBV12-3 or TRBV12-4, the J gene TRBJ2-3, with 7 bases aligning to TRBD1. The material sequenced was blood, either unsorted or a sorted T cell fraction (not recorded which). The CDR3 DNA reads TGTGCCAGCAGGCATGGGACAGTCACAGATACGCAGTATTTT. Protein product: CASRHGTVTDTQYF.